These T cell receptor beta chains were read from a single sample in a study of blood T cell repertoires in COVID-19. Assay used: immunoSEQ multiplex PCR; TCRdb lists only in-frame clones, some missing. The sample records approximately 170,000 clones, around four fifths being singletons. The specimen was peripheral blood. These receptors originate from a woman aged 65 to 85 with COVID-19, enrolled during active disease. CDR3s include the opening cysteine and the closing phenylalanine or tryptophan. The D gene is left open where the match is weak. The listing skips clone size in some rows; elsewhere it reads once, few, many or a size class.

size | J | D | V | CDR3 | DNA
- | TRBJ2-3 | - | TRBV3-1/TRBV3-2 | CASSQTGDTQYF | TGTGCCAGCAGCCAAACGGGAGATACGCAGTATTTT
- | TRBJ1-4 | - | TRBV7-9 | CASSQVAGVKEKLFF | TGTGCCAGCAGCCAAGTCGCAGGGGTGAAGGAAAAACTGTTTTTT
- | TRBJ1-4 | TRBD1 | TRBV5-6 | CASSSGTGVEKLFF | TGTGCCAGCAGTTCCGGGACAGGGGTTGAAAAACTGTTTTTT
- | TRBJ2-7 | TRBD2 | TRBV7-2 | CASRRPGLAGLYEQYF | TGTGCCAGCAGACGCCCGGGACTAGCGGGATTGTACGAGCAGTACTTC
- | TRBJ2-6 | - | TRBV24-1 | CATSATGSGANVLTF | TGTGCCACCAGTGCAACAGGCTCTGGGGCCAACGTCCTGACTTTC
- | TRBJ2-2 | - | TRBV7-9 | CASSLAGNTGELFF | TGTGCCAGCAGCTTAGCCGGGAACACCGGGGAGCTGTTTTTT
- | TRBJ2-4 | - | TRBV2 | CASSDGEAAKNIQYF | TGTGCCAGCAGTGACGGGGAGGCGGCCAAAAACATTCAGTACTTC
- | TRBJ2-1 | - | TRBV9 | CASSGQGVSEQFF | TGTGCCAGCAGCGGACAAGGGGTTAGTGAGCAGTTCTTC
- | TRBJ2-3 | TRBD1 | TRBV6-6 | CASSYSAGGSDTQYF | TGTGCCAGCAGTTACTCGGCAGGGGGTTCAGATACGCAGTATTTT
- | TRBJ2-7 | TRBD2 | TRBV13 | CASSLLTSGSYEQYF | TGTGCCAGCAGTTTACTGACTAGCGGATCCTACGAGCAGTACTTC
- | TRBJ2-7 | TRBD2 | TRBV4-3 | CASSPGLAGGLYF | TGCGCCAGCAGCCCGGGACTAGCGGGAGGCCTCTACTTC
- | TRBJ2-5 | TRBD2 | TRBV6-2/TRBV6-3 | CASSTGTSGRVETQYF | TGTGCCAGCAGTACCGGGACTAGCGGGAGGGTGGAGACCCAGTACTTC
few | TRBJ2-3 | - | TRBV28 | CASSLFAVHTQYF | TGTGCCAGCAGTTTGTTCGCGGTCCATACGCAGTATTTT
- | TRBJ1-4 | - | TRBV5-8 | CASSLAVNYQFF | TGTGCCAGCAGCTTGGCAGTTAACTATCAGTTTTTT
- | TRBJ2-2 | - | TRBV2 | CASSRLVSQANTGELFF | TGTGCCAGCAGTCGACTAGTCAGTCAGGCGAACACCGGGGAGCTGTTTTTT
- | TRBJ1-5 | TRBD1 | TRBV10-3 | CAISESSGTGSQPQHF | TGTGCCATCAGTGAGTCGTCCGGGACAGGGAGTCAGCCCCAGCATTTT
- | TRBJ2-2 | - | TRBV5-4 | CASSLRGTGGELFF | TGTGCCAGCAGCTTACGGGGGACGGGCGGGGAGCTGTTTTTT
- | TRBJ1-1 | TRBD1 | TRBV6-5 | CASSNPGQKNTEAFF | TGTGCCAGCAGTAACCCGGGACAGAAAAACACTGAAGCTTTCTTT
- | TRBJ2-7 | TRBD2 | TRBV28 | CASSSTSGIYEQYF | TGTGCCAGCAGTTCGACTAGCGGGATTTACGAGCAGTACTTC
- | TRBJ1-1 | - | TRBV29-1 | CSVVPGSNTEAFF | TGCAGCGTTGTACCGGGGAGCAACACTGAAGCTTTCTTT
once | TRBJ1-3 | - | TRBV5-6 | CASSLGRVSGNTIYF | TGTGCCAGCAGCTTGGGGAGGGTTTCTGGAAACACCATATATTTT
- | TRBJ2-3 | - | TRBV28 | CASSERVDTQYF | TGTGCCAGTAGCGAAAGGGTTGATACGCAGTATTTT
- | TRBJ2-7 | - | TRBV5-6 | CASILKGVTYEQYF | TGTGCCAGCATCCTAAAAGGGGTGACCTACGAGCAGTACTTC
- | TRBJ2-1 | - | TRBV19 | CASSATISYNEQFF | TGTGCCAGTAGCGCTACTATCTCCTACAATGAGCAGTTCTTC
- | TRBJ2-1 | TRBD2 | TRBV6-2/TRBV6-3 | CASSYGGLVYNEQFF | TGTGCCAGCAGTTACGGGGGACTAGTCTACAATGAGCAGTTCTTC
- | TRBJ2-5 | - | TRBV7-2 | CASSSMGLETQYF | TGTGCCAGCAGCTCGATGGGACTAGAGACCCAGTACTTC
- | TRBJ1-5 | TRBD1 | TRBV27 | CASRADRASMQPQHF | TGTGCCAGCAGAGCCGACAGGGCCTCTATGCAGCCCCAGCATTTT
few | TRBJ1-1 | TRBD1 | TRBV5-1 | CASSGQGAQTEAFF | TGCGCCAGCAGCGGTCAGGGGGCGCAAACTGAAGCTTTCTTT
few | TRBJ2-7 | - | TRBV6-2/TRBV6-3 | CASSYLLGPGQTYEQYF | TGTGCCAGCAGTTACCTATTGGGGCCAGGCCAGACCTACGAGCAGTACTTC
- | TRBJ2-5 | - | TRBV29-1 | CSVDQGETQYF | TGCAGCGTTGATCAGGGGGAGACCCAGTACTTC
few | TRBJ1-1 | - | TRBV27 | CASRWTAMNTEAFF | TGTGCCAGCAGGTGGACAGCCATGAACACTGAAGCTTTCTTT